This T cell receptor beta chain is from a study of OX40 agonist ivuxolimab in advanced cancers. Overall study context: Patients received ivuxolimab, an intravenous treatment, every 2 weeks at 0.01 to 10 mg/kg.

Data came from immunoSEQ multiplex PCR; TCRdb stores just in-frame clones and leaves some out. The table records 40,000 to 50,000 clones, 86% of them present only once. Trimming left V 1 base short and J 4 bases short, with 14 bases between. Germline V CDR1 and CDR2: SGHDT, YYEEEE. CDR3 length: 15 residues. Comments on this clone: Its antigen is undetermined.

Study conclusions and caveats: Clonal expansion by week 6 occurred in CD4+ and CD8+ blood T cells (at 0.1 to 3.0 mg/kg). Researchers report that CD8+ T cells had, on average, more expanded clones than CD4+.

The TCR sequence derives from an adult with an advanced solid tumor such as melanoma, head and neck, liver or kidney cancer. This chain joins TRBV5-6 and TRBJ1-2; D is uncertain. This sample comprised CD4+ or CD8+ T cells sorted from blood, obtained in a trial of the OX40 agonist ivuxolimab. CDR3 amino acids: CASSLFSDGFYGYTF. Here the CDR3 DNA reads TGTGCCAGCAGCTTGTTTTCCGACGGATTCTATGGCTACACCTTC.